Presented here are 13 T cell receptor beta chains from one specimen sequenced in a study of OX40 agonist ivuxolimab in advanced cancers. Generated by immunoSEQ multiplex PCR, the TCRdb table keeps only in-frame clones and is missing some. There are around 72,000 clones in the sample; around 83% occur only once, and 15% to 20% lies in the top ten. The sample was CD4+ or CD8+ T cells sorted from blood, taken in a trial of the OX40 agonist ivuxolimab. These receptors were taken from an adult with an advanced solid tumor such as melanoma, head and neck, liver or kidney cancer.

The V and J genes are TRBV29-1 and TRBJ1-1; TRBD1 might be the D (5 bases). This CDR3 has 13 residues. The germline CDR1 and CDR2 sequences are SQVTM and ANQGSEA. The V end was cut by 3 bases, the J end by 2 bases, with 10 bases between. The CDR3 loop is CSVDRAGNTEAFF. The CDR3 bases are TGCAGCGTTGACAGGGCAGGAAACACTGAAGCTTTCTTT.

This chain uses TRBV19 with TRBJ2-7, with D possibly matching TRBD2 (6 bases). The germline V gene has CDR1 LNHDA and CDR2 SQIVND (reference sequence). V lost 7 bases, J lost 6 bases, and 16 bases lay in between. This CDR3 has 13 amino acids. CDR3 protein: CASTTGALGEQYF. CDR3 DNA sequence: TGTGCCAGTACGACGGGAGCTCTGGGCGAGCAGTACTTC.

The V and J genes are TRBV11-2 and TRBJ2-7, with D perhaps matching TRBD1 (6 bases). The CDR3 consists of 13 residues. Germline V gene sequence: CDR1 SGHAT, CDR2 FQNNGV. Trimming removed 8 bases from V and 5 bases from J, with 16 bases in between. CDR3 residues: CASSGTSLDEQYF. In DNA, the CDR3 is TGTGCCAGCTCCGGGACAAGTCTGGACGAGCAGTACTTC.

The chain recombines TRBV7-9 with TRBJ2-3; 11 nucleotides align to TRBD2. Germline CDR1 reads SEHNR; CDR2 reads FQNEAQ (reference sequence). The CDR3 consists of 16 residues. V lost 4 bases and J lost 7; bases outside the gene matches: 10. Here the CDR3 reads CASSSDTGTSGNTQYF. The CDR3 DNA sequence: TGTGCCAGCAGCTCGGATACCGGGACTAGCGGAAATACGCAGTATTTT.

V usage is TRBV7-9 and J usage is TRBJ2-5; 10 bases fit TRBD2. The germline CDR1 and CDR2 sequences are SEHNR and FQNEAQ (reference sequence). The J segment lost 7 bases and the V segment lost 5 bases, leaving 7 bases of the junction unmatched. This CDR3 has 14 residues. The CDR3 DNA is TGTGCCAGCAGCCTAAGCGGGAGGGATGGGACCCAGTACTTC. Its protein is CASSLSGRDGTQYF.

This chain connects TRBV6-1 to TRBJ2-2; 12 bases fit TRBD2. Losses at the gene ends were 4 bases for V and 7 bases for J; bases not matched to a gene: 4. This CDR3 comprises 15 residues. CDR1 is MNHNS, CDR2 SASEGT, per germline. CDR3 sequence reads: CASSASGRVSGELFF. The CDR3, as DNA: TGTGCCAGCAGTGCTAGCGGGAGGGTGAGCGGGGAGCTGTTTTTT.

The gene calls are TRBV6-5 and TRBJ2-3, with 10 bases that match TRBD2. The CDR3 runs to 14 residues. V was clipped by 5 bases and J by 7 bases; unmatched bases: 6. Germline CDR1 and CDR2: MNHEY and SVGAGI. This CDR3 is CASSLAGAAHTQYF. CDR3 bases: TGTGCCAGCAGTCTAGCGGGAGCCGCCCATACGCAGTATTTT.

The sample holds a few counts of this clone. The chain carries TRBV19 and TRBJ1-5; D is uncertain. The CDR3 extends over 14 amino acids. Germline V CDR1 and CDR2: LNHDA, SQIVND (reference sequence). With 3 bases removed from V and 5 bases from J, the gap between germline ends came to 11 bases. The CDR3 region is CASSIGGIYQPQHF. In DNA, the CDR3 is TGTGCCAGTAGTATCGGAGGGATTTATCAGCCCCAGCATTTT.

This clone has only a few counts. The rearrangement links TRBV5-6 to TRBJ2-1; 9 bases align to TRBD2. CDR3 size: 18 residues. The germline V gene has CDR1 SGHDT and CDR2 YYEEEE. After removal of 4 bases from V and 4 bases from J, the junction contained 15 bases not matched to a gene. The CDR3 spells CASSQLAGSVIGYNEQFF. Here the CDR3 DNA reads TGTGCCAGCAGCCAACTAGCGGGTAGTGTCATCGGATACAATGAGCAGTTCTTC.

The genes are TRBV5-1 and TRBJ1-1, with D unclear. The V end lost 0 bases, the J end lost 1 base, and 13 bases lay between the germline ends. CDR3 length: 16 amino acids. Looked up from germline, CDR1 is SGHRS and CDR2 is YFSETQ. The CDR3, as DNA: TGCGCCAGCAGCTTGGGGGCAGGATGGGCGAACACTGAAGCTTTCTTT. Its protein product is CASSLGAGWANTEAFF.

The chain links TRBV2 to TRBJ2-5; no clear D. CDR1 and CDR2 (germline): SNHLY, FYNNEI. The CDR3 is made up of 14 amino acids. The V end lost 5 bases, the J end lost 5 bases, and 15 bases lay between the germline ends. CDR3 region: CASSKGWGWETQYF. DNA of the CDR3: TGTGCCAGCAGTAAAGGGTGGGGTTGGGAGACCCAGTACTTC.

The chain couples TRBV4-1 to TRBJ2-7, with TRBD2 matching over 11 bases. Germline V gene sequence: CDR1 MGHRA, CDR2 YSYEKL. This CDR3 region has 14 residues. With V trimmed by 4 bases and J by 4 bases, 3 bases remained unmatched. DNA of the CDR3: TGCGCCAGCAGCCTTCGACTAGCGGGGTACGAGCAGTACTTC. This codes for CASSLRLAGYEQYF.

J is TRBJ2-7 and V is TRBV2; TRBD2 agrees at 7 bases. Germline loops: CDR1 SNHLY, CDR2 FYNNEI. The CDR3 totals 16 residues. Trimming cost V 9 bases and J 3 bases; bases outside gene matches: 17. CDR3 in amino acids: CARGGSTSWGYYEQYF. The CDR3 nucleotides read TGTGCCAGGGGGGGGTCAACAAGTTGGGGATACTACGAGCAGTACTTC.